This T cell receptor (beta chain) is drawn from a study of blood T cells in healthy people across ages. Study-level information: Template switching caught about one barcoded beta molecule for each two T cells. Points from the study as a whole: As naive T cell percentage varied, TCR beta diversity correlated strongly with it. Conclusively comparing naive with antigen-experienced cells was impossible with unsorted PBMCs.

A second PCR, run for about 7 to 11 cycles, used a sample-barcoded 5' primer plus a J-beta primer mix. With 12 random nucleotides, a template-switch adaptor tagged each individual cDNA molecule. TCRdb analysed the 5' RACE reads with MiXCR anew, one entry per CDR3 protein. The repertoire holds 600,000 or so distinct CDR3 sequences, about 30% seen once, with around 14% in the top ten. As to this clonotype: Antigen: not known.

CDR3 size: 16 residues. Unmatched junction bases numbered 17, after V lost 6 bases and J lost 11 bases. Germline lookup yields CDR1 DFQATT and CDR2 SNEGSKA (reference sequence). Sequencing used blood. The TCR comes from a woman of 80 years or more in good health. The rearrangement joins TRBV20-1 to TRBJ2-5, with TRBD2 identical over 14 bases. The CDR3 reads CSARTSGGFLNNEQYF. DNA of the CDR3: TGCAGTGCCCGGACTAGCGGGGGGTTCCTTAACAATGAGCAGTACTTC.